This T cell receptor (beta chain) was identified in a study of cytomegalovirus exposure and HLA in healthy donors (dated by TCRdb to between 2016 and 2019). Background for the entire study: According to an earlier analysis of 587 of the donors, some 170 million T cells yielded 117 million unique TCR beta sequences and more than 250 Gb of sequence data. An early release covering 500 to 750 HLA-typed donors comprised about 300 gigabases of sequencing data and some 79 million unique TCR sequences. Among the roughly 400 genotyped donors, around 79% belonged to the genetic ancestry cluster associated with self-reported Caucasian donors. The study aimed to test whether cataloging public T cell receptors could reveal signatures of past pathogen exposure. Using immunosequencing, the study profiled T cell repertoires from fewer than 700 subjects and related those repertoires to cytomegalovirus serostatus. A separate validation cohort of roughly 130 different subjects was used in addition to the 666-subject first cohort. High-throughput TCR immunosequencing, statistical association of individual TCRs with disease status, and machine learning were combined to predict cytomegalovirus infection status. A later analysis re-analyzed previously published TCR beta repertoires from 650 to 800 donors and added high-resolution HLA genotyping to study TCR occurrence patterns. Rather than using new phenotypic data, the later analysis identified candidate immune exposures from TCR beta sequences and from how often those sequences occurred across donors. In an earlier analysis of roughly 540 of the donors, high-throughput TCR beta sequencing was used to judge whether each TCR beta V gene segment behaved as functional or pseudogenic. Alongside the repertoire data, information on donor age, sex, ethnicity and CMV serostatus was compiled. In a later genetic analysis, genome-wide SNP genotypes for about three fifths of the roughly 670 donors were used, and that subset was treated as a discovery cohort. Every repertoire in the discovery cohort had been generated on one and the same sequencing platform. Class I and class II HLA loci were covered by the typing at four-digit resolution. Typing coverage differed by locus: A, B, C, DRB1 and DQB1 were typed in about 629-640 donors, DQA1 in about 500, DPA1 in over 600, and DPB1 in around 440. Because of strong linkage in the cohort, a handful of DR-DQ haplotypes were treated as single units for association and clustering. Among a few hundred genotyped donors of the cohort, an average of approximately 240,000 unique TCR beta nucleotide sequences were sequenced per donor, roughly a sixth of them non-productive.

The receptor library was made with the immunoSEQ multiplex PCR assay. A mixture of 60 forward primers for TCR Vbeta segments and 13 reverse primers for TCR Jbeta segments was used in the multiplex PCR. Amplification of the CDR3 region of rearranged TCR beta genes was performed with a multiplex PCR assay on genomic DNA. The Illumina HiSeq System was used to sequence the amplified TCR beta libraries as 87-base-pair reads. Regarding the original processing steps: A later analysis counted approximately 74 million unique TCR beta chains across the 550 to 750 repertoires, and some 11 million of these chains were shared by at least two donors. Raw reads were error-corrected and collapsed into unique sequences by a nearest-neighbor algorithm in which closely related sequences were merged to remove PCR and sequencing errors. To assign V, D and J gene segments, CDR3 sequences were aligned to IMGT reference sequences. For a sequence to be retained, at least a six-nucleotide match to both a V gene segment and a J gene segment was required. Rearrangements were classified as productive when the CDR3 lacked stop codons and remained in frame with V and J, and all other rearrangements were classified as non-productive. Following IMGT convention, CDR3 was defined as the stretch from the second conserved V-encoded cysteine to the conserved J-encoded phenylalanine. The earlier analysis of 587 of the donors excluded any sequence lacking an unambiguous match to a single V gene segment. An earlier analysis of 550 to 650 of the donors classified V segments as functional when productive rearrangements were above 56.7% and as segregating when the standard deviation between donors was above 5%. A statistical classification framework was built for diagnosing cytomegalovirus status from the catalog of TCR beta chain sequences. In a later analysis, V and J genes were assigned by comparing TCR nucleotide sequences against IMGT/GENE-DB human TR gene sequences. In a later analysis, CDR3 sequences and most-parsimonious VDJ recombination scenarios were assigned using the TCRdist pipeline. In a later analysis, every TCR beta chain was defined by the combination of its CDR3 amino acid sequence and its V-gene family, and reads without a unique V-gene family were dropped. To address suspected cross-contamination and a sequencing artifact, a later analysis removed roughly 580 highly shared, low-generation-probability nucleotide sequences. In a later analysis, a clonal expansion index was calculated for each public chain from normalized within-repertoire ranks of inferred template counts. A later analysis computed generation probabilities with a VDJ recombination model fitted to out-of-frame rearrangements, and checked the results against IGoR. Hypergeometric tests were used in a later analysis to score TCR-TCR, TCR-HLA and TCR-CMV co-occurrence, with a repertoire-size bias correction applied to the TCR pairs. False discovery rates were estimated in a later analysis by permuting HLA or CMV assignments 20 times. In a later analysis, co-occurring TCRs were grouped with DBSCAN, and TCRdist sequence similarity was added when clustering was performed within HLA-allele-positive subsets. Repertoires with fewer than 30,000 or more than 120,000 public chains, plus five repertoires with anomalous nucleotide sharing, were excluded from co-occurrence clustering. TCRdb holds this immuneACCESS table with in-frame rearrangements only. Some clones are missing; in checked studies, unresolved V genes explain under half, and the rest has no known cause. V, J and clone size derive from that table, while D and trimming were established from the DNA sequence. This sample holds 150,000 to 200,000 clones; around a tenth were observed only once. Jointly, the top ten make up over 1% of the sample.

To note about this clone: There is no known antigen for this receptor. The input lacks base qualities; no much larger clone sits a single base away.

General study outcomes and caveats: Some IMGT-functional V segments, including TRBV6-2 and TRBV6-3, could not be distinguished by the 87-base-pair reads and were therefore excluded. When HLA alleles, especially DR and DQ, strongly co-occurred, attributing TCR associations to individual alleles was difficult. An earlier analysis of some 560 of the donors showed that most TCR beta V segments appeared in productive rearrangements either about 90% or about 30% of the time, which broadly matched IMGT annotations. For the cohort, immune exposure information was limited to CMV serostatus. According to a later genetic analysis, donors in an Asian-associated ancestry cluster had fewer N-insertions in productive TCRs than the approximately 710-donor mean. In a later genetic analysis, a missense DCLRE1C variant was associated with V-gene and J-gene trimming of TCR beta chains, and the association was replicated in an independent cohort. While some public TCRs were present in many individuals, most TCR sequences turned up only very rarely across donors. Compared with equally common non-associated chains, HLA-associated TCR beta chains in a later analysis were more clonally expanded and had lower generation probabilities. About 17 rarely observed V segments, including chromosome 9 orphons, were excluded from the earlier analysis of about 500 of the donors because counts were too low. Because HLA typing was unavailable for some donors at each locus, only the typed subset was used in association tests. A further reported finding was that TCR beta sequences accurately predicted the HLA-A and HLA-B alleles for most subjects in the first cohort. Only TCR beta chains were sequenced in this cohort, and the absence of alpha or paired-chain data limited detectable features. Three of the identified cytomegalovirus-associated TCR beta chains were confirmed in vitro to be specific for cytomegalovirus antigens. In a later analysis, several top co-occurrence clusters were reported to appear linked to parvovirus B19, influenza, CMV and Epstein-Barr virus. A cluster of highly shared sequence variants was judged likely to be a technical artifact of the sequencing pipeline. In a later analysis, most CMV-associated TCR beta chains were found to appear HLA-restricted, with HLA associations seemingly driven largely by CMV exposure. A later analysis found that TCR association rates varied across HLA loci, with DRB1 alleles showing the most associated TCRs and HLA-C alleles the fewest. The authors suggested that the approach could potentially be generalized to other disease states and immunological phenotypes. A later analysis associated approximately 17,000 TCR beta sequences with specific HLA alleles at a false discovery rate of 0.05. Cytomegalovirus status was reported to be diagnosed by the classifier with high specificity and sensitivity in both the original and validation cohorts. The presence/absence analyses assumed that sequencing depth was roughly uniform across donors, and that assumption may not be true. Linkage disequilibrium might explain the correlated functional status among segregating V segments, but an unknown experimental factor could not be ruled out. The study gave a list of 150 to 200 TCR beta chains associated with cytomegalovirus.

In total, approximately 610 healthy bone marrow donors made up the cohort. Cohort members were all nominally healthy when sampled, although unrecorded immune exposures were likely present. The donor tested CMV seropositive and was one of the 289 seropositive cohort members. Every donor gave a peripheral blood sample, and the peripheral blood mononuclear cells from that sample were used for TCR beta sequencing. Genomic DNA was extracted from the blood cell samples with the Qiagen DNeasy Blood Extraction Kit. The germline V gene sets CDR1 to SGHRS and CDR2 to YFSETQ. Germline trimming amounts to 0 bases on V and 8 bases on J, with 3 as the count of junction bases outside the gene matches. The CDR3 numbers 14 residues from cysteine through phenylalanine. The sequence is cut down to CDR3 DNA, 42 bases in frame from base 1.

The chain is encoded by TRBV5-1 joined to TRBJ1-4; 8 bases in the junction line up with TRBD1. This clonotype was sampled from a woman aged 25 to 39 in good health and CMV-seropositive. The sample consisted of PBMCs. The encoded CDR3 is CASSLDRGAEKLFF. At the DNA level, the sequence is TGCGCCAGCAGCTTGGACAGGGGGGCGGAAAAACTGTTTTTT.